The 20 T cell receptor beta chains below were found in one sample sequenced in a study of identical twins. Using its own MiXCR run on the 5' RACE reads, TCRdb lists one record per CDR3 protein. The profile covers 700,000 or so distinct CDR3 sequences, with around 8.6% appearing a single time and roughly 0.97% taken by the ten largest. This sample was shared with a second study, whose subject was yellow fever vaccine responses in identical twins.

The sequenced sample consisted of PBMCs. These receptors came from a woman younger than 35 in good health.

The genes are TRBV6-2 or TRBV6-3 and TRBJ2-7; D is perhaps TRBD1 (6 bases). The V end was cut by 5 bases, the J end by 1 base, with 12 bases between. In germline, CDR1 is MNHEY, CDR2 SVGEGT. CDR3 size: 14 residues. CDR3 DNA sequence: TGTGCCAGCAGTCCCGGGGACACTTCCTACGAGCAGTACTTC. Residues: CASSPGDTSYEQYF.

The rearrangement uses TRBV5-5 and TRBJ2-1; 8 bases are shared with TRBD2. The CDR3 totals 14 residues. Germline CDR1 is SGHKS and CDR2 is YYEKEE (reference sequence). Germline trimming cut 6 bases from V and 2 bases from J; bases unmatched to any gene: 4. The CDR3: CASTGGPTYNEQFF. CDR3 sequence (DNA): TGTGCCAGCACGGGGGGGCCTACCTACAATGAGCAGTTCTTC.

This clonotype appeared a few times. The gene calls are TRBV9 and TRBJ2-7; D may correspond to TRBD1 or TRBD2 (5 bases each). The CDR3 extends over 13 amino acids. The germline V and J ends were trimmed by 2 bases and 3 bases, with 9 bases remaining between them. Per germline, CDR1 SGDLS and CDR2 YYNGEE. The CDR3: CASSVRDGYEQYF. The CDR3 DNA sequence: TGTGCCAGCAGCGTCCGGGACGGCTACGAGCAGTACTTC.

This clonotype occurred many times. The genes are TRBV20-1 and TRBJ1-2; 8 bases map to TRBD1. The CDR3 contains 16 residues. Germline CDR1 reads DFQATT; CDR2 reads SNEGSKA (reference sequence). The V and J ends lost 0 bases and 2 bases, in that order; junction bases with no gene match: 8. The CDR3 is CSARDGGQEKNYGYTF. CDR3 coding DNA: TGCAGTGCTAGAGATGGGGGACAGGAAAAGAACTATGGCTACACCTTC.

The chain recombines TRBV9 with TRBJ2-3; 10 bases line up with TRBD2. The CDR3 extends over 17 amino acids. CDR1 and CDR2 (germline): SGDLS, YYNGEE. The J segment lost 3 bases and the V segment lost 3 bases, leaving 10 bases of the junction unmatched. Here the CDR3 reads CASSAYVSGRATDTQYF. The CDR3 region has the DNA TGTGCCAGCAGCGCCTACGTGAGCGGGAGGGCAACAGATACGCAGTATTTT.

There are many counts of this clonotype. V and J are TRBV2 and TRBJ2-1; 9 bases fit TRBD1. Germline CDR1 and CDR2: SNHLY and FYNNEI. V shed 5 bases and J 3 bases; nucleotides not matched to a gene: 5. The length of the CDR3 is 15 residues. In DNA form, the CDR3 reads TGTGCCAGCAGTCTAAGGACAGGGGTCTACAATGAGCAGTTCTTC. Its protein product is CASSLRTGVYNEQFF.

The V call is TRBV7-3, the J call TRBJ2-3; maybe TRBD2 (5 bases). This CDR3 spans 14 amino acids. Trimming took off 6 bases at V and 4 bases at J, with 14 bases between the two ends. Germline loops: CDR1 SGHTA, CDR2 FQGTGA. CDR3 loop: CASRLLGEADTQYF. The CDR3, as DNA: TGTGCCAGCAGGTTACTAGGAGAGGCAGATACGCAGTATTTT.

Ten or more counts support this clonotype. The V call is TRBV27, the J call TRBJ2-3, with 9 bases fitting TRBD2. The CDR3 extends over 17 amino acids. Germline V lookup: CDR1 MNHEY, CDR2 SMNVEV (reference sequence). Trimming at V came to 1 base and at J to 5 bases, leaving 10 bases not matched to a gene. The CDR3 region is CASSLFGSGGWRDTQYF. The CDR3 coding sequence is TGTGCCAGCAGTTTATTTGGTAGCGGGGGCTGGCGAGATACGCAGTATTTT.

This chain uses TRBV9 with TRBJ2-7, with 12 bases that match TRBD2. V shed 1 base, J shed 1 base, and the junction held 6 bases outside the gene matches. From germline, CDR1 is SGDLS and CDR2 YYNGEE. This CDR3 region has 17 residues. The CDR3 spells CASSVNSGTSGSYEQYF. Written as DNA, the CDR3 is TGTGCCAGCAGCGTAAACTCCGGGACTAGCGGGTCCTACGAGCAGTACTTC.

The genes are TRBV9 and TRBJ2-3; no clear D. From germline, CDR1 is SGDLS and CDR2 YYNGEE. The CDR3 covers 15 residues. Trimming shortened V by 1 base and J by 2 bases, and 11 bases separated the two germline ends. The CDR3 DNA is TGTGCCAGCAGCGTAACTGGGCTTCCCACAGATACGCAGTATTTT. Its protein product is CASSVTGLPTDTQYF.

This clonotype was counted ten times or more. This chain uses TRBV7-6 with TRBJ2-1; 8 nucleotides match TRBD2. CDR1 and CDR2 (germline): SGHVS, FNYEAQ. V lost 1 base and J lost 2; bases outside the gene matches: 7. This CDR3 spans 17 amino acids. For the CDR3, the DNA is TGTGCCAGCAGCTTAGAGGGCGGGAGGAGGGCCTACAATGAGCAGTTCTTC. Protein: CASSLEGGRRAYNEQFF.

This clonotype was detected ten times or more. V gene TRBV20-1 combines with J gene TRBJ2-1; D might be TRBD1 (6 bases). Trimming left V 6 bases short and J 9 bases short, with 21 bases between. CDR3 length: 14 amino acids. CDR1 is DFQATT, CDR2 SNEGSKA, per germline (reference sequence). The CDR3 region has the DNA TGCAGTGCGGGAAGACTGCCCCAAGGGGGTGAGCAGTTCTTC. It translates to CSAGRLPQGGEQFF.

The rearrangement links TRBV12-3 or TRBV12-4 to TRBJ1-6; D not resolved. The CDR3 covers 14 residues. Trimming shortened V by 3 bases and J by 10 bases, and 13 bases separated the two germline ends. The CDR3 bases are TGTGCCAGCAGTTTGGGTCCTCCGAGGTCACCCCTCCACTTT. This gives the protein CASSLGPPRSPLHF.

CDR3 in DNA: TGCGCCAGCAGCCTAACTAGCGGGGCGCTAGATACGCAGTATTTT. Amino acid sequence: CASSLTSGALDTQYF. This chain joins TRBV5-1 and TRBJ2-3; TRBD2 matches at 10 bases. CDR1 SGHRS and CDR2 YFSETQ come from the germline V gene. This CDR3 has 15 amino acids. The J segment lost 5 bases and the V segment lost 4 bases, leaving 7 bases of the junction unmatched.

The chain links TRBV6-1 to TRBJ2-7; tentatively, D is TRBD1 (5 bases). Deletions cut 10 bases from V and 5 bases from J, with 15 bases between. The V gene's germline CDR1 is MNHNS and CDR2 SASEGT. The CDR3 is 12 residues long. This CDR3 is CATSGFLDEQYF. DNA for the CDR3: TGTGCCACCTCAGGGTTTTTGGACGAGCAGTACTTC.

In the case of this clonotype: One junction end does not reproduce the germline sequence, and a read error may be involved. The chain joins TRBV3-1 to TRBJ1-4, with 7 bases identical to TRBD1. CDR3 size: 11 residues. Looked up from germline, CDR1 is LGHDT and CDR2 is YNNKEL (reference sequence). The DNA of the CDR3 is TGTGCCAGCAGCGAAGACAGGGAACTGTTTTTT. Protein sequence: CASSEDRELFF.

The V gene is TRBV5-6, the J gene TRBJ2-1; 7 bases line up with TRBD2. The junction had 8 bases not matched to a gene; V was cut back by 4 bases and J by 4 bases. Germline assignment: CDR1 SGHDT and CDR2 YYEEEE. The CDR3 spans 15 residues. The CDR3 sequence is CASSHDSGGYNEQFF. DNA of the CDR3: TGTGCCAGCAGCCACGATTCGGGGGGTTACAATGAGCAGTTCTTC.

This clonotype has only a few counts. This chain connects TRBV7-9 to TRBJ1-6, with a weak D call TRBD1 (5 bases). This CDR3 has 16 amino acids. V lost 5 bases, J lost 5 bases, and 16 bases lay in between. Germline V gives CDR1 SEHNR, CDR2 FQNEAQ (reference sequence). CDR3 nucleotides: TGTGCCAGCAGCCCGCGGTCGCGGGACGATAATTCACCCCTCCACTTT. Its protein product is CASSPRSRDDNSPLHF.

The chain is built from TRBV6-5 and TRBJ1-6; D may be TRBD1 (5 bases). The length of the CDR3 is 16 residues. Germline V lookup: CDR1 MNHEY, CDR2 SVGAGI. The ends were cut back, 4 bases at V and 7 bases at J, with 17 bases in the middle. The chain's CDR3 is CASSSQGFVLNSPLHF. The CDR3 DNA sequence: TGTGCCAGCAGTTCCCAGGGTTTCGTATTGAATTCACCCCTCCACTTT.

This clonotype has ten or more counts. The V call is TRBV12-3 or TRBV12-4, the J call TRBJ2-3, with a possible D match to TRBD2 (6 bases). Trimming cost V 6 bases and J 0 bases, with 16 bases left between them. The CDR3 sequence is 16 residues long. The CDR3: CASSQRPGTSTDTQYF. The CDR3 DNA follows: TGTGCCAGCAGCCAAAGGCCCGGGACTAGCACAGATACGCAGTATTTT.